These 21 T cell receptor beta chains were sequenced from one sample in a study of cytomegalovirus exposure and HLA in healthy donors. Libraries were prepared by immunoSEQ multiplex PCR; TCRdb keeps only in-frame clonotypes and omits some of them. The sample holds around 50,000 clones, roughly 93% seen once. Sequencing was done on a sample of PBMCs. Every receptor here comes from a woman under 30 in good health and CMV-seronegative.

The chain joins TRBV7-3 to TRBJ2-7, with 10 bases matching TRBD1. Trimming cost V 5 bases and J 2 bases; bases outside gene matches: 6. The CDR3 runs to 15 residues. Germline loops: CDR1 SGHTA, CDR2 FQGTGA. The CDR3 reads CASSPSDRGTYEQYF. Written as DNA, the CDR3 is TGTGCCAGCAGCCCGTCGGACAGGGGGACCTACGAGCAGTACTTC.

The chain has TRBV2 and TRBJ2-2, with 9 bases matching TRBD2. The V and J ends lost 7 bases and 3 bases, in that order; junction bases with no gene match: 9. The germline gives CDR1 SNHLY, CDR2 FYNNEI. CDR3 size: 16 residues. Written as DNA, the CDR3 is TGTGCCAGCACCAGCGGGGGGACCCCGGACACCGGGGAGCTGTTTTTT. Translating gives CASTSGGTPDTGELFF.

The chain has TRBV18 and TRBJ2-2; 8 nucleotides line up with TRBD2. Trimming at V came to 1 base and at J to 6 bases, leaving 4 bases not matched to a gene. CDR3 length: 15 residues. Per the germline V gene, CDR1 is KGHSH and CDR2 is LQKENI. CDR3 bases: TGTGCCAGCTCACCACAAGCGGGGGCTGCCGGGGAGCTGTTTTTT. Protein sequence: CASSPQAGAAGELFF.

This sequence joins TRBV6-6 and TRBJ1-1, with a possible D match to TRBD1 (6 bases). The CDR3 covers 14 residues. Trimming stripped 6 bases from V and 1 base from J, with 12 bases between. Germline lookup yields CDR1 MNHNY and CDR2 SVGAGI (reference sequence). The CDR3 coding sequence is TGTGCCAGCAGGCCGGACAGCACGAACACTGAAGCTTTCTTT. Amino acid sequence: CASRPDSTNTEAFF.

V and J are TRBV11-2 and TRBJ2-7, with 9 nucleotides matching TRBD2. With V trimmed by 5 bases and J by 3 bases, 11 bases remained unmatched. Germline lookup yields CDR1 SGHAT and CDR2 FQNNGV. This CDR3 has 16 amino acids. CDR3 protein: CASSNFQREADYEQYV. As DNA, the CDR3 is TGTGCCAGCAGCAATTTTCAGCGGGAGGCTGACTACGAGCAGTACGTC.

The chain carries TRBV19 and TRBJ1-1; no clear D gene. The V gene's germline CDR1 is LNHDA and CDR2 SQIVND (reference sequence). With 4 bases removed from V and 0 bases from J, the gap between germline ends came to 6 bases. The CDR3 is made up of 13 amino acids. CDR3 bases: TGTGCCAGTAGTAACATGATGAACACTGAAGCTTTCTTT. It specifies CASSNMMNTEAFF. The full variable domain, in which reference TRBV19 and TRBJ1-1 provide the parts outside the CDR3, is DGGITQSPKYLFRKEGQNVTLSCEQNLNHDAMYWYRQDPGQGLRLIYYSQIVNDFQKGDIAEGYSVSREKKESFPLTVTSAQKNPTAFYLCASSNMMNTEAFFGQGTRLTVV.

The rearrangement joins TRBV6-5 to TRBJ2-1; tentative D call: TRBD2 (6 bases). V was shortened by 8 bases and J by 3 bases, with 11 bases between the two germline ends. CDR3 size: 13 residues. Germline CDR1 and CDR2: MNHEY and SVGAGI. Written as DNA, the CDR3 is TGTGCCAGCGTGGGGACTGACTACAATGAGCAGTTCTTC. Protein: CASVGTDYNEQFF.

The V gene is TRBV5-1, the J gene TRBJ2-1, with TRBD2 identical over 14 bases. The CDR3 runs to 14 residues. Per germline, CDR1 SGHRS and CDR2 YFSETQ. V dropped 4 bases and J dropped 11; count of bases not matched to a gene: 5. The CDR3 DNA is TGCGCCAGCAGCAGTGGGACTAGCGGGAGTCAGCAGTTCTTC. As protein: CASSSGTSGSQQFF.

In its sample, this clone was seen once. The chain links TRBV18 to TRBJ2-2; 9 nucleotides agree with TRBD2. With V trimmed by 3 bases and J by 1 base, 12 bases remained unmatched. Germline V gene lookup returns CDR1 KGHSH and CDR2 LQKENI. CDR3 length: 19 residues. The CDR3 DNA follows: TGTGCCAGCTCACCTTTCCCACCCGGACTAGCGATGAACACCGGGGAGCTGTTTTTT. This gives the protein CASSPFPPGLAMNTGELFF.

The chain has TRBV7-8 and TRBJ2-7, with D possibly being TRBD1 (6 bases). Between the trimmed V and J ends, which lost 1 base and 1 base, there was a span of 11 bases. Germline V CDR1 and CDR2: SGHVS, FQNEAQ. This CDR3 is 15 amino acids long. CDR3 nucleotide sequence: TGTGCCAGCAGCTTAGGCCAGGGGCCTTCCTACGAGCAGTACTTC. Translated: CASSLGQGPSYEQYF.

The gene calls are TRBV11-2 and TRBJ2-6, with no clear D. The CDR3 spans 16 residues. Germline lookup yields CDR1 SGHAT and CDR2 FQNNGV. V gave up 5 bases and J gave up 0 bases, with 11 bases separating them. DNA for the CDR3: TGTGCCAGCAGCGTTACAAAAAGCTCTGGGGCCAACGTCCTGACTTTC. Residues: CASSVTKSSGANVLTF.

By share, this clone ranks as medium-sized. The chain recombines TRBV19 with TRBJ1-6, with a weak D call TRBD1 (5 bases). The V end lost 8 bases, the J end lost 11 bases, and 22 bases lay between the germline ends. Germline-derived CDR1 and CDR2 are LNHDA and SQIVND (reference sequence). The CDR3 loop spans 15 amino acids. The CDR3 sequence: CASVPLGQPSAPLHF. As DNA, the CDR3 is TGTGCCAGTGTCCCTCTGGGGCAACCTAGCGCACCCCTCCACTTT.

The gene calls are TRBV11-1 and TRBJ2-1; a possible D gene is TRBD1 (6 bases). Germline values: CDR1 SGHAT, CDR2 FQDESV (reference sequence). CDR3 size: 16 residues. The V gene lost 5 bases and the J gene lost 0 bases, with 14 bases spanning the gap. The CDR3 DNA reads TGTGCCAGCAGCCCTGCCTGGGACATCTCCTACAATGAGCAGTTCTTC. Its translation: CASSPAWDISYNEQFF.

The genes are TRBV15 and TRBJ2-2; no definite D call. The CDR3 runs 14 residues. Trimming took 0 bases from V and 5 from J, leaving 7 bases between them. The germline V gene has CDR1 LNHNV and CDR2 YYDKDF (reference sequence). The chain's CDR3 is CATSRDLYTGELFF. CDR3 coding DNA: TGTGCCACCAGCAGAGATTTATATACCGGGGAGCTGTTTTTT. The full variable domain, in which reference TRBV15 and TRBJ2-2 provide the parts outside the CDR3, is DAMVIQNPRYQVTQFGKPVTLSCSQTLNHNVMYWYQQKSSQAPKLLFHYYDKDFNNEADTPDNFQSRRPNTSFCFLDIRSPGLGDTAMYLCATSRDLYTGELFFGEGSRLTVL.

V usage is TRBV6-1 and J usage is TRBJ1-3; 10 nucleotides match TRBD1. The germline V gene has CDR1 MNHNS and CDR2 SASEGT. CDR3 length equals 16 residues. V lost 0 bases, J lost 2 bases, and 1 base stayed unmatched. The CDR3 bases are TGTGCCAGCAGTGAAGCCGGGACAGGGGCTGGAAACACCATATATTTT. Its protein product is CASSEAGTGAGNTIYF.

V gene TRBV7-2 combines with J gene TRBJ1-4; TRBD1 matches at 10 bases. Trimming at V came to 6 bases and at J to 7 bases, leaving 5 bases not matched to a gene. The CDR3 length is 14 residues. CDR1 SGHTA and CDR2 FQGNSA come from the germline V gene. CDR3 nucleotide sequence: TGTGCCAGCAGGACAGGGGGCTCGGTTGAAAAACTGTTTTTT. Residues: CASRTGGSVEKLFF.

The chain carries TRBV9 and TRBJ1-1, with 9 nucleotides matching TRBD1. The CDR3 sequence is 15 residues long. Germline V gene lookup returns CDR1 SGDLS and CDR2 YYNGEE. The V segment lost 3 bases and the J segment 7 bases; nucleotides outside the gene matches: 10. The CDR3 DNA reads as TGTGCCAGCAGCGCCCGGACAGGGGCCAATTTTGAAGCTTTCTTT. Amino acid sequence: CASSARTGANFEAFF.

The chain carries TRBV2 and TRBJ1-1, with TRBD1 matching over 7 bases. Unmatched junction bases numbered 5, after V lost 5 bases and J lost 8 bases. CDR1 is SNHLY and CDR2 is FYNNEI in the germline V gene. This CDR3 spans 12 amino acids. The CDR3: CASSQQGQEAFF. The CDR3 nucleotides are TGTGCCAGCAGTCAACAGGGGCAGGAAGCTTTCTTT.

The chain joins TRBV7-6 to TRBJ1-3; tentative D call: TRBD1 (5 bases). CDR3 length equals 13 residues. V was pared by 3 bases and J by 9 bases, with 12 bases between. Germline CDR1 is SGHVS and CDR2 is FNYEAQ. CDR3 bases: TGTGCCAGCAGCTTTAAGGAGGGGAGCACCATATATTTT. Translation gives CASSFKEGSTIYF. The variable domain in full, completed from reference TRBV7-6 and TRBJ1-3, reads GAGVSQSPRYKVTKRGQDVALRCDPISGHVSLYWYRQALGQGPEFLTYFNYEAQQDKSGLPNDRFSAERPEGSISTLTIQRTEQRDSAMYRCASSFKEGSTIYFGEGSWLTVV.

This clone was picked up one time. The CDR3 DNA follows: TGTGCCAGCAGTGAGAAACAGGGTTCGTACAATGAGCAGTTCTTC. Translated, it gives CASSEKQGSYNEQFF. This chain uses TRBV6-4 with TRBJ2-1, with D perhaps TRBD1 (6 bases). V dropped 3 bases and J dropped 4 bases, with 13 bases sitting between them. The CDR3 extends over 15 amino acids. Germline CDR1 is MRHNA and CDR2 is SNTAGT.

The chain has TRBV5-6 and TRBJ1-6, with no clear D. V was shortened by 4 bases and J by 13 bases, with 12 bases between the two germline ends. Germline CDR1 reads SGHDT; CDR2 reads YYEEEE. The CDR3 spans 12 residues. CDR3 sequence (DNA): TGTGCCAGCAGCATGTTTCCTGAGCCCCTCCACTTT. This sequence encodes CASSMFPEPLHF.